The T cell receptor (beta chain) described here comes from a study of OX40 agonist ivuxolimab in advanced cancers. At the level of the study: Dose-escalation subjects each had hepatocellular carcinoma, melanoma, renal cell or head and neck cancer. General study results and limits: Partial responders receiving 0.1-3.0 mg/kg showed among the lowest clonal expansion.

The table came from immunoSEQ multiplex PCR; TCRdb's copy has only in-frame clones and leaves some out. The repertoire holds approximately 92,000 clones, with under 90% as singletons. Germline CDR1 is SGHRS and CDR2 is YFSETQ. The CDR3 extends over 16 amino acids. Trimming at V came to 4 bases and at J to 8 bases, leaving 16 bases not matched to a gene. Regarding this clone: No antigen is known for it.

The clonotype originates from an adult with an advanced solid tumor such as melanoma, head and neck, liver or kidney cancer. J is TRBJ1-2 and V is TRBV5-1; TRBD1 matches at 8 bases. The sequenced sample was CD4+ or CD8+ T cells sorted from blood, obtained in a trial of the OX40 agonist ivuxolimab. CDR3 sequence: CASSLRPGTGKGGYTF. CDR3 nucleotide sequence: TGCGCCAGCAGCCTCCGTCCCGGGACAGGAAAGGGAGGCTACACCTTC.